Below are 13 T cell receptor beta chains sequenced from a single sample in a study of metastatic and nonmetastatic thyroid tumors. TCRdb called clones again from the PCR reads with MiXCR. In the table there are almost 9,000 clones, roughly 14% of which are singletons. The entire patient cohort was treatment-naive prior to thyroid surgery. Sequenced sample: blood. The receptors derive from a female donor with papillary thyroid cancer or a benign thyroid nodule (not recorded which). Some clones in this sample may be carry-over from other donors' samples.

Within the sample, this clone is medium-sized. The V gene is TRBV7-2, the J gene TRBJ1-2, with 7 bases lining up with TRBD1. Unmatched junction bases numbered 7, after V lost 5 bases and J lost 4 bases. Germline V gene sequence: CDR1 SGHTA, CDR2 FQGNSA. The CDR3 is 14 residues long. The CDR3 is CASSPRDSLYGYTF. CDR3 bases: TGTGCCAGCAGCCCCCGGGACAGTCTCTATGGCTACACCTTC.

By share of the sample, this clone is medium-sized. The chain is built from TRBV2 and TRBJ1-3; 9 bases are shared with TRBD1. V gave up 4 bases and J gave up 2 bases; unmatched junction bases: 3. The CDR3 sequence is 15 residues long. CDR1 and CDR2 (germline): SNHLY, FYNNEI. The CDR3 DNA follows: TGTGCCAGCAGTGGTGGACAGGGGCCTGGAAACACCATATATTTT. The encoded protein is CASSGGQGPGNTIYF.

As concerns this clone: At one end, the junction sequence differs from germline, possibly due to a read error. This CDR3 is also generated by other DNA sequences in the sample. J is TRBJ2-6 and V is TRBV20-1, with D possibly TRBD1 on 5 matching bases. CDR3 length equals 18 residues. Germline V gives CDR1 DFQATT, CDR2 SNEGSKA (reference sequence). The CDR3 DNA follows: TGCAGTGCTAGAGACCTCCGGGCGACCCCCTCTGGGGCAAACGTCCTGACCTTC. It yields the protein CSARDLRATPSGANVLTF.

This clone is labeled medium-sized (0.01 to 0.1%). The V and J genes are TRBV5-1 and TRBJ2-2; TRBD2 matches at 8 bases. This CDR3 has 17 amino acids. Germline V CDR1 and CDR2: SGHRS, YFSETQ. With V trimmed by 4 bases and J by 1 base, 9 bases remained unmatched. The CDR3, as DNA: TGCGCCAGCAGCCTGCAATCGAGCGGGGGGAACACCGGGGAGCTGTTTTTT. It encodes CASSLQSSGGNTGELFF.

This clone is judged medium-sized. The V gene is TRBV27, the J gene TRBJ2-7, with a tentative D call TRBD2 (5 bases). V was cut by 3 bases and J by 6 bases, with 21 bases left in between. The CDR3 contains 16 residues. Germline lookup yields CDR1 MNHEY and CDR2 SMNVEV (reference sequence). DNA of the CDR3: TGTGCCAGCAGTTTCTCCTGGACTGGCCGTGTTGCCGAGCAGTACTTC. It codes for CASSFSWTGRVAEQYF.

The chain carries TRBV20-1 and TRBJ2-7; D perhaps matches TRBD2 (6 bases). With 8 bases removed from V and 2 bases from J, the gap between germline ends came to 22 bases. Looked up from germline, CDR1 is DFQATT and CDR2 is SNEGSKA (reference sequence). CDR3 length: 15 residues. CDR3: CSPRRGMADAYEQYF. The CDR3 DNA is TGCAGTCCTCGGAGGGGTATGGCGGACGCCTACGAGCAGTACTTC.

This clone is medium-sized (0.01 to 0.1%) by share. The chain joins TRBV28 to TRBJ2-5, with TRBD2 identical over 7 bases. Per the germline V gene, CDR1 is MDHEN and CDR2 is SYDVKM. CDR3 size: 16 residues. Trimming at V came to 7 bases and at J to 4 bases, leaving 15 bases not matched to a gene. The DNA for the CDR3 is TGTGCCAGCACCCCCGGCCCATGGGGGGGAGTAGAGACCCAGTACTTC. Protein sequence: CASTPGPWGGVETQYF.

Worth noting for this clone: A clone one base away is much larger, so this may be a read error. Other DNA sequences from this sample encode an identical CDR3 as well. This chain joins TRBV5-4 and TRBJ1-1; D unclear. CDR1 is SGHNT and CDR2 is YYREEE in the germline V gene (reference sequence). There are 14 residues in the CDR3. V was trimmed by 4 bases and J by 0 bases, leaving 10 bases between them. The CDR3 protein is CASSGSIMNTEAFF. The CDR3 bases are TGTGCCAGCAGCGGTAGTATCATGAACACTGAAGCTTTCTTT.

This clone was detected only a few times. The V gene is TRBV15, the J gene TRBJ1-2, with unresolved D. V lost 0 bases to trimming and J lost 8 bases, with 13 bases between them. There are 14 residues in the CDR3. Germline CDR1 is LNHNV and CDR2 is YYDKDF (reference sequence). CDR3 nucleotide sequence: TGTGCCACCAGCAGAGATCTTGGAGGGCAAGGCTACACCTTC. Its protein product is CATSRDLGGQGYTF. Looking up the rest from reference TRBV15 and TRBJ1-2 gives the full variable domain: DAMVIQNPRYQVTQFGKPVTLSCSQTLNHNVMYWYQQKSSQAPKLLFHYYDKDFNNEADTPDNFQSRRPNTSFCFLDIRSPGLGDTAMYLCATSRDLGGQGYTFGSGTRLTVV.

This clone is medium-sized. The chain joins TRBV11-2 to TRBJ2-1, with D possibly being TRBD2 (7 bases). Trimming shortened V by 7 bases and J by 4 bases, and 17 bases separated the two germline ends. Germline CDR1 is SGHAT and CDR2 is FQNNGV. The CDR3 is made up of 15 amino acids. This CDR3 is CASTPPGGPYNEQFF. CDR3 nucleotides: TGTGCCAGCACCCCCCCCGGGGGGCCTTACAATGAGCAGTTCTTC.

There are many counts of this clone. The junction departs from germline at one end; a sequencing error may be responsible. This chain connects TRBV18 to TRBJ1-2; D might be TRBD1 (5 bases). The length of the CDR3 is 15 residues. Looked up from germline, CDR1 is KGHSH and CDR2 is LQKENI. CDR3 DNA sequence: TGTGCCAGCTCTTCCCCCCGGATCGAGTCCAGGGTATTCGCCTTC. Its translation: CASSSPRIESRVFAF.

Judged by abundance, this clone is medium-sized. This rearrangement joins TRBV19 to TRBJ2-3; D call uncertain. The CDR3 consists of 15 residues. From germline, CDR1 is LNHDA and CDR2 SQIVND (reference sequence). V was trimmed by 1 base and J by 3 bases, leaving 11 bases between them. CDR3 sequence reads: CASSIGVGSTDTQYF. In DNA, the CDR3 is TGTGCCAGTAGTATAGGGGTAGGGTCGACAGATACGCAGTATTTT.

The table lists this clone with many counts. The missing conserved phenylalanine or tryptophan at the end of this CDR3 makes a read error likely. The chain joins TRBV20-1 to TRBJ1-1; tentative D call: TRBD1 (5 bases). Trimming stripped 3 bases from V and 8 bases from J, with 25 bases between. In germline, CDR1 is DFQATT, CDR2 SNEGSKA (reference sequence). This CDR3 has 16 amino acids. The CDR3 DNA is TGCAGTGCTAGTTACTCCGGGACCCAGAAAGGAGAAGAAGCTTTCCTT. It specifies CSASYSGTQKGEEAFL.